This T cell receptor beta chain comes out of a study of long-term antiretroviral therapy in people with HIV. Roughly 1-11 million cryopreserved PBMC were held in samples before DNA extraction. Germline loops: CDR1 SGHTA, CDR2 FQGNSA. Trimming took 5 bases from V and 0 from J, leaving 5 bases between them. The CDR3 consists of 12 residues. This clone was detected a few times. Version v3.0 of the immunoSEQ assay ran at survey level. TCRdb keeps only in-frame clones here, not all; method: immunoSEQ multiplex PCR. There are roughly 30,000 clones in the sample; approximately 90% occur only once, and 3% to 4.5% lies in the top ten.

The chain carries TRBV7-2 and TRBJ2-7; no definite D call. Specimen: unsorted PBMCs, collected 1.8 years after starting antiretroviral therapy. The source is a woman younger than 35 with HIV. The CDR3 nucleotides are TGTGCCAGCAGCCCCAGCTCCTACGAGCAGTACTTC. As protein: CASSPSSYEQYF.